What follows describes a single TCR beta chain. The antigen remains unidentified. Together with a sample-barcoded 5' primer, a J-beta primer mix was included in a second PCR lasting 7 to 11 cycles. A template-switch adaptor that had 12 random nucleotides put a tag on each cDNA molecule. TCRdb independently ran MiXCR on the 5' RACE reads; one entry per CDR3 protein. This table has hundreds of thousands of distinct CDR3 sequences, over 20% appearing once. The sample is drawn from a study of blood T cells in healthy people across ages. Study results and limitations: PBMCs left unsorted prevented a conclusive naive versus antigen-experienced comparison. Both higher diversity and more naive CD4+ cells marked long-lived donors when set against aged donors.

Sequences were obtained from blood. The origin of this receptor is a man between 65 and 85 years old in good health.

The CDR3 protein is CASSVGLAGDFYEQYF. In nucleotides, the CDR3 is TGCGCCAGCAGCGTAGGACTAGCGGGAGACTTCTACGAGCAGTACTTC. The gene calls are TRBV5-1 and TRBJ2-7; 13 nucleotides agree with TRBD2. This CDR3 is built from 16 residues. The ends lost 4 bases at V and 3 bases at J; junction bases unmatched: 7. Germline CDR1 is SGHRS and CDR2 is YFSETQ.